The next 19 T cell receptor beta chains were all read from a single sample in a study of cytomegalovirus exposure and HLA in healthy donors. Measured with immunoSEQ multiplex PCR; TCRdb has only the in-frame clones, and not every one. Among under 250,000 clones listed, around nine tenths were seen once. The sample consisted of PBMCs. These receptors were taken from a young man in good health and CMV-seronegative.

The rearrangement links TRBV7-8 to TRBJ1-5; 7 nucleotides agree with TRBD1. The CDR3 runs 16 residues. Germline V CDR1 and CDR2: SGHVS, FQNEAQ. The J segment lost 1 base and the V segment lost 0 bases, leaving 3 bases of the junction unmatched. CDR3 coding DNA: TGTGCCAGCAGCTTAGCGGGCAGGGGGAGCAATCAGCCCCAGCATTTT. Encoded protein: CASSLAGRGSNQPQHF. Full variable domain (rest looked up from reference TRBV7-8 and TRBJ1-5): GAGVSQSPRYKVAKRGQDVALRCDPISGHVSLFWYQQALGQGPEFLTYFQNEAQLDKSGLPSDRFFAERPEGSVSTLKIQRTQQEDSAVYLCASSLAGRGSNQPQHFGDGTRLSIL.

A few counts support this clone. This chain uses TRBV6-5 with TRBJ2-7; 8 bases are a match to TRBD2. J gave up 7 bases and V 7 bases, and 9 bases lay outside the gene matches. The CDR3 length is 13 residues. CDR1 and CDR2 (germline): MNHEY, SVGAGI. CDR3 region: CASIKVGTREQYF. The CDR3 DNA sequence: TGTGCCAGCATTAAGGTCGGGACTAGGGAGCAGTACTTC.

The V gene is TRBV27, the J gene TRBJ2-3; TRBD2 is a possible D gene (5 bases). The CDR3 spans 15 residues. With 2 bases removed from V and 0 bases from J, the gap between germline ends came to 9 bases. Germline lookup yields CDR1 MNHEY and CDR2 SMNVEV (reference sequence). The CDR3 nucleotides are TGTGCCAGCAGTTTAAACGGCGGGAGCACAGATACGCAGTATTTT. Protein product: CASSLNGGSTDTQYF.

This clone occurred once. The V gene is TRBV28, the J gene TRBJ2-3; 11 bases line up with TRBD2. This CDR3 comprises 17 residues. The germline CDR1 and CDR2 sequences are MDHEN and SYDVKM. V was pared by 2 bases and J by 1 base, with 5 bases of the junction left unmatched. CDR3 in amino acids: CASSLGTSGYRTDTQYF. The DNA of the CDR3 is TGTGCCAGCAGTTTAGGGACTAGCGGTTACCGCACAGATACGCAGTATTTT.

The chain joins TRBV28 to TRBJ1-2, with 9 bases identical to TRBD1. With V trimmed by 3 bases and J by 6 bases, 8 bases remained unmatched. The germline CDR1 and CDR2 sequences are MDHEN and SYDVKM. The CDR3 extends over 15 amino acids. CDR3 DNA: TGTGCCAGCAGTTTGGCGGGGACAGGGTCCAATGGCTACACCTTC. It is translated as CASSLAGTGSNGYTF.

The chain employs TRBV6-5 and TRBJ2-1; TRBD1 agrees at 7 bases. Germline V CDR1 and CDR2: MNHEY, SVGAGI. With V trimmed by 6 bases and J by 9 bases, 14 bases remained unmatched. There are 15 residues in the CDR3. The CDR3 coding sequence is TGTGCCAGCAGACAGGGGTTAATGTCGGGTGGTGAGCAGTTCTTC. It translates to CASRQGLMSGGEQFF.

This chain uses TRBV7-2 with TRBJ2-7, with D perhaps TRBD2 (6 bases). The CDR3 consists of 15 residues. The germline V and J ends were trimmed by 1 base and 2 bases, with 12 bases remaining between them. The germline gives CDR1 SGHTA, CDR2 FQGNSA. CDR3 nucleotide sequence: TGTGCCAGCAGCTTAGGTGGGGGGTTCCCCTACGAGCAGTACTTC. This gives the protein CASSLGGGFPYEQYF. Full variable domain (rest looked up from reference TRBV7-2 and TRBJ2-7): GAGVSQSPSNKVTEKGKDVELRCDPISGHTALYWYRQSLGQGLEFLIYFQGNSAPDKSGLPSDRFSAERTGGSVSTLTIQRTQQEDSAVYLCASSLGGGFPYEQYFGPGTRLTVT.

The chain links TRBV7-2 to TRBJ2-2, with 9 bases lining up with TRBD2. This CDR3 has 16 residues. Germline assignment: CDR1 SGHTA and CDR2 FQGNSA. The J segment lost 6 bases and the V segment lost 1 base, leaving 6 bases of the junction unmatched. The chain's CDR3 is CASSLGGGAYPGELFF. CDR3 nucleotides: TGTGCCAGCAGCTTAGGCGGGGGGGCTTACCCCGGGGAGCTGTTTTTT.

The chain links TRBV27 to TRBJ2-2; 8 nucleotides align to TRBD2. Germline V CDR1 and CDR2: MNHEY, SMNVEV (reference sequence). With V trimmed by 6 bases and J by 8 bases, 11 bases remained unmatched. There are 15 residues in the CDR3. CDR3 in amino acids: CASSSFSGAGGELFF. The CDR3 bases are TGTGCCAGCAGCTCCTTTAGCGGGGCCGGGGGGGAGCTGTTTTTT.

There are a few counts of this clone. The J gene is TRBJ1-5, the V gene TRBV7-2; D uncertain. Germline lookup yields CDR1 SGHTA and CDR2 FQGNSA. The V end was cut by 4 bases, the J end by 10 bases, with 14 bases between. The CDR3 consists of 13 residues. This chain's CDR3 is CASSYGISQPQHF. The CDR3, as DNA: TGTGCCAGCAGCTACGGGATTTCACAACCCCAGCATTTT.

This clone was seen a handful of times. The rearrangement uses TRBV7-6 and TRBJ2-2; a weak D match, TRBD1 (6 bases). Germline V gene lookup returns CDR1 SGHVS and CDR2 FNYEAQ. V was pared by 2 bases and J by 7 bases, with 11 bases between. The length of the CDR3 is 14 residues. CDR3 region: CASSLYRAVGELFF. In DNA form, the CDR3 reads TGTGCCAGCAGCTTATACAGGGCTGTCGGGGAGCTGTTTTTT.

This CDR3 reads CASTKDRNTEAFF. The CDR3 DNA follows: TGTGCCAGCACCAAAGACAGGAACACTGAAGCTTTCTTT. The rearrangement links TRBV7-9 to TRBJ1-1; D may be TRBD1 (5 bases). V dropped 7 bases and J dropped 1 base, with 10 bases sitting between them. Germline-derived CDR1 and CDR2 are SEHNR and FQNEAQ (reference sequence). CDR3 length equals 13 residues.

This chain uses TRBV7-3 with TRBJ1-1, with 7 nucleotides matching TRBD1. The CDR3 totals 13 residues. The V segment lost 5 bases and the J segment 3 bases; nucleotides outside the gene matches: 3. Germline V CDR1 and CDR2: SGHTA, FQGTGA. CDR3 bases: TGTGCCAGCAGCGCAGGGGGGCACACTGAAGCTTTCTTT. Translating it yields CASSAGGHTEAFF.

The chain links TRBV18 to TRBJ2-7; D perhaps matches TRBD2 (6 bases). The V end lost 3 bases, the J end lost 6 bases, and 21 bases lay between the germline ends. Looked up from germline, CDR1 is KGHSH and CDR2 is LQKENI. CDR3 length: 16 residues. CDR3 residues: CASSPLLTAGVSEQYF. CDR3 in DNA: TGTGCCAGCTCACCCTTACTGACAGCGGGCGTCTCCGAGCAGTACTTC.

The chain is built from TRBV4-1 and TRBJ2-7, with TRBD2 identical over 13 bases. Per germline, CDR1 MGHRA and CDR2 YSYEKL. This CDR3 has 17 residues. The V gene end was trimmed by 3 bases and the J gene end by 4 bases; junction bases not matched to a gene: 9. CDR3 loop: CASSHGDPTSGGYEQYF. CDR3 nucleotides: TGCGCCAGCAGCCATGGCGATCCGACTAGCGGGGGGTACGAGCAGTACTTC.

The chain joins TRBV28 to TRBJ1-2; TRBD1 matches 8 bases. Germline trimming cut 5 bases from V and 8 bases from J; bases unmatched to any gene: 16. The germline CDR1 and CDR2 sequences are MDHEN and SYDVKM. This CDR3 is 16 amino acids long. The CDR3 DNA follows: TGTGCCAGCAGTCCCCCCTCCGGACAGGGTATAGCGGGCTACACCTTC. This translates into CASSPPSGQGIAGYTF.

The V gene is TRBV10-2, the J gene TRBJ2-1; 9 nucleotides line up with TRBD1. Per germline, CDR1 WSHSY and CDR2 SAAADI. CDR3 length: 16 amino acids. The V segment lost 6 bases and the J segment 8 bases; nucleotides outside the gene matches: 14. This CDR3 is CASRRTGTGNSDEQFF. CDR3 in DNA: TGCGCCAGCAGGAGGACCGGGACAGGGAACTCGGATGAGCAGTTCTTC.

The CDR3 DNA reads TGCGCCAGCAGCTTGGAAGGGAGAGCTTTCTTT. Translation gives CASSLEGRAFF. The V call is TRBV5-1, the J call TRBJ1-1, with no clear D. Germline V gives CDR1 SGHRS, CDR2 YFSETQ. This CDR3 spans 11 amino acids. V was cut by 0 bases and J by 10 bases, with 7 bases left in between.

CDR3 in amino acids: CASTLWGVTNTGELFF. CDR3 sequence (DNA): TGTGCCAGCACTCTCTGGGGGGTGACGAACACCGGGGAGCTGTTTTTT. This chain uses TRBV7-9 with TRBJ2-2; possible D gene TRBD2, 6 bases. The CDR3 runs to 16 residues. The V and J ends lost 7 bases and 0 bases respectively, with 15 bases between them. The V gene's germline CDR1 is SEHNR and CDR2 FQNEAQ (reference sequence).